The next 7 T cell receptor beta chains were all read from a single sample in a study of T cell clusters in autoimmune cytopenias. One tube held mixed TRB-A and TRB-B primer pools for touch-down PCR. Each CDR3 protein gets one entry in TCRdb, which reprocessed the multiplex PCR reads and gives no DNA. The sample totals just over 6,000 distinct CDR3 sequences. TRB was amplified from 250 ng of peripheral blood genomic DNA per sample. These sequences were also reported in another study, on T cell repertoires in aging, cancer and after chemotherapy.

The sequenced material came from peripheral blood. These receptors all stem from a human donor in good health.

This clonotype is classed as medium-sized by frequency. This rearrangement joins TRBV10-3 to TRBJ2-2; with no DNA, the TCRdb D assignment of TRBD2 cannot be verified. The CDR3 length is 17 residues. CDR1 and CDR2 (germline): ENHRY, SYGVKD. This CDR3 is CAISTTTRGRMAGELFF.

According to its frequency, this clonotype is medium-sized. This rearrangement joins TRBV27 to TRBJ1-6; absent DNA, TCRdb's TRBD1 call cannot be checked. CDR1 is MNHEY and CDR2 is SMNVEV in the germline V gene (reference sequence). CDR3 size: 17 residues. CDR3 sequence reads: CASSLSPYREQNSPLHF.

This clonotype is deemed medium-sized by its frequency. The CDR3: CASSPLWDRESFTDTQYF. The rearrangement uses TRBV18 and TRBJ2-3; without DNA, the TCRdb call of TRBD1 cannot be checked. From germline, CDR1 is KGHSH and CDR2 LQKENI. The CDR3 runs 18 residues.

By frequency, this clonotype is medium-sized. This rearrangement joins TRBV29-1 to TRBJ2-3; absent DNA, TCRdb's TRBD1 call cannot be checked. Germline values: CDR1 SQVTM, CDR2 ANQGSEA. The CDR3 runs 14 residues. CDR3 amino acids: CSAHRGLSTDTQYF.

The gene calls are TRBV5-4 and TRBJ1-1; TCRdb selects TRBD1, and the lack of DNA leaves this call unchecked. CDR1 SGHNT and CDR2 YYREEE come from the germline V gene (reference sequence). There are 15 residues in the CDR3. The CDR3 reads CASSRGRDRVTEAFF.

Its frequency marks this clonotype as medium-sized (0.01 to 0.1%). V and J are TRBV19 and TRBJ2-5; TCRdb's D call of TRBD1 is untestable without DNA. Germline-derived CDR1 and CDR2 are LNHDA and SQIVND (reference sequence). This CDR3 region has 14 residues. This CDR3 reads CASSLGQGAETQYF.

The CDR3 protein is CASSIDSGTGATYEQYF. The chain joins TRBV19 to TRBJ2-7; TCRdb gives TRBD1 as the D gene, but with no DNA this cannot be confirmed. Germline loops: CDR1 LNHDA, CDR2 SQIVND (reference sequence). The CDR3 is 17 amino acids.